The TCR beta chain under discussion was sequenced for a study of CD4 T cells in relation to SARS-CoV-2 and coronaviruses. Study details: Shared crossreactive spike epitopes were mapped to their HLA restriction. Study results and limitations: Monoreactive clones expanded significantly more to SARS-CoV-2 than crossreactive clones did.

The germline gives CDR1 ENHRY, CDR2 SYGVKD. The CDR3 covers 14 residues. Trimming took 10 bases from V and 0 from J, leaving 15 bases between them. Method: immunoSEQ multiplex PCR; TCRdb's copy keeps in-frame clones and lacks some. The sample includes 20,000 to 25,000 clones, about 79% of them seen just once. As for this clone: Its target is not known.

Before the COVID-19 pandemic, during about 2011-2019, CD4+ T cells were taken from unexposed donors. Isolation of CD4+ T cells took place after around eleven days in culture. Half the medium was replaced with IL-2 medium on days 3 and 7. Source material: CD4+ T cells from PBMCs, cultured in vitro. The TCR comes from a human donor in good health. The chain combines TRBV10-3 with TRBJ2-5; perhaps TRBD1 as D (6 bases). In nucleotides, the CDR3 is TGTGCCACCCTAGCCGGACAGAACCAAGAGACCCAGTACTTC. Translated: CATLAGQNQETQYF.